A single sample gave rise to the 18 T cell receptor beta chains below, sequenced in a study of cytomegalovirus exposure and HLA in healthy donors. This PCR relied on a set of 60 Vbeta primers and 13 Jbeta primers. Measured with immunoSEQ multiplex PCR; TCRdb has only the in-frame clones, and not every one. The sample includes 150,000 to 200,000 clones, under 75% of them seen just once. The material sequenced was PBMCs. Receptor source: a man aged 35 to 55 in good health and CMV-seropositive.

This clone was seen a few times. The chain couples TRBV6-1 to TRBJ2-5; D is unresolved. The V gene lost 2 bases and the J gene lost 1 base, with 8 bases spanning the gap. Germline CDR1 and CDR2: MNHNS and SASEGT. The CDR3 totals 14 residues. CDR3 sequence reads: CASSEWAVQETQYF. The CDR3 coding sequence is TGTGCCAGCAGTGAATGGGCTGTCCAAGAGACCCAGTACTTC.

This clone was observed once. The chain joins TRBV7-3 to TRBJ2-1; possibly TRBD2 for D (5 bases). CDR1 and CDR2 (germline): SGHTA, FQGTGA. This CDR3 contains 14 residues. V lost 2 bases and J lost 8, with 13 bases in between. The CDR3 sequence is CASSLGRAQDEQFF. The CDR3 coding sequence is TGTGCCAGCAGCTTAGGGCGGGCCCAGGATGAGCAGTTCTTC.

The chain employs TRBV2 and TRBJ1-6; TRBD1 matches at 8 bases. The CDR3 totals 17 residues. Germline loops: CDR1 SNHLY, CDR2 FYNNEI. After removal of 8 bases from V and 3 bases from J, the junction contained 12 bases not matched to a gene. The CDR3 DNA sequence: TGTGCCAGCGGACCCACTTCGGACAGGGTCTATAATTCACCCCTCCACTTT. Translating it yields CASGPTSDRVYNSPLHF.

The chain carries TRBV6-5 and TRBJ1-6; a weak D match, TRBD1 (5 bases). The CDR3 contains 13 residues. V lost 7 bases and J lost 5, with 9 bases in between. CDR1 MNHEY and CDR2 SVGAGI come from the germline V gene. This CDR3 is CASTDTHNSPLHF. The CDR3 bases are TGTGCCAGCACGGACACCCATAATTCACCCCTCCACTTT.

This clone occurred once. CDR3 protein: CAIAATGGTDTQYF. CDR3 sequence (DNA): TGTGCCATAGCTGCGACAGGGGGCACAGATACGCAGTATTTT. The chain recombines TRBV6-5 with TRBJ2-3; 8 bases agree with TRBD1. Germline V gene data show CDR1 as MNHEY and CDR2 as SVGAGI. This CDR3 comprises 14 residues. J gave up 1 base and V 10 bases, and 7 bases lay outside the gene matches.

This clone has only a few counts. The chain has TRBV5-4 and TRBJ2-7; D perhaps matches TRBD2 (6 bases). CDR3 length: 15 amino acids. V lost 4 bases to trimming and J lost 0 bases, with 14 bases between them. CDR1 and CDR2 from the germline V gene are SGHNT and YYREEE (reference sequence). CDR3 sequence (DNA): TGTGCCAGCAGCCGAGCGGGCCAACCCTCCTACGAGCAGTACTTC. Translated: CASSRAGQPSYEQYF.

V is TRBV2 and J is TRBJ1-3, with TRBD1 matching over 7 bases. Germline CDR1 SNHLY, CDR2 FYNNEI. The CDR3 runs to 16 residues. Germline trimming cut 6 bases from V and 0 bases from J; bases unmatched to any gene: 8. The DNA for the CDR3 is TGTGCCAGCAGGACAGGGACCCTCGACTCTGGAAACACCATATATTTT. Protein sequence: CASRTGTLDSGNTIYF.

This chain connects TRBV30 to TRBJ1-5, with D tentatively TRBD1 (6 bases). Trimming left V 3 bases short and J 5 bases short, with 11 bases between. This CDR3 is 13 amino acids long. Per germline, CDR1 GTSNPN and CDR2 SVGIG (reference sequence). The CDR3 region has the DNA TGTGCCTGGAGCGCAGGGGTGGATCAGCCCCAGCATTTT. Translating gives CAWSAGVDQPQHF.

CDR3 protein: CASSSTSGGNSYEQYF. The CDR3 region has the DNA TGTGCCAGCAGCTCCACTAGCGGGGGGAACTCCTACGAGCAGTACTTC. V is TRBV7-9 and J is TRBJ2-7, with TRBD2 identical over 12 bases. The CDR3 consists of 16 residues. The V and J ends lost 4 bases and 0 bases, in that order; junction bases with no gene match: 4. Germline CDR1 and CDR2: SEHNR and FQNEAQ (reference sequence).

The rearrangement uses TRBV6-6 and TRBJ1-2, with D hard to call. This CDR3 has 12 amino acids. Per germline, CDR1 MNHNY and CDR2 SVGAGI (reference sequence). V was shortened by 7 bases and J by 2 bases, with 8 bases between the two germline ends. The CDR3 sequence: CASTTGNYGYTF. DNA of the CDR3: TGTGCCAGCACCACGGGGAACTATGGCTACACCTTC.

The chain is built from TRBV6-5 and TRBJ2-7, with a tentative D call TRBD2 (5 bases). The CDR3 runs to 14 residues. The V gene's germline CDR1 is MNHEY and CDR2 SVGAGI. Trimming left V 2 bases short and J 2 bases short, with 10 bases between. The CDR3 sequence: CASSYLRRPYEQYF. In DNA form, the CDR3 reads TGTGCCAGCAGTTACCTCAGGAGGCCCTACGAGCAGTACTTC.

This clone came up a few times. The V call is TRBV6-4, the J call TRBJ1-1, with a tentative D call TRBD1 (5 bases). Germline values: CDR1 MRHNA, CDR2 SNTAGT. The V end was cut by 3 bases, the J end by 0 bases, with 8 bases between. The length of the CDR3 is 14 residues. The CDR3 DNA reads TGTGCCAGCAGTGAAGACAGATTGAACACTGAAGCTTTCTTT. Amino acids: CASSEDRLNTEAFF.

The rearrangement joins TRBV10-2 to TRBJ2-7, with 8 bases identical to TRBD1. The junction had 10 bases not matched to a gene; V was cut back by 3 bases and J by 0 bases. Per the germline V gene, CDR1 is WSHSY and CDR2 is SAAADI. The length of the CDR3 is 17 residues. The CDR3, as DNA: TGCGCCAGCAGTGATTGGGACAGGAGAACCTTCTCCTACGAGCAGTACTTC. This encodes CASSDWDRRTFSYEQYF.

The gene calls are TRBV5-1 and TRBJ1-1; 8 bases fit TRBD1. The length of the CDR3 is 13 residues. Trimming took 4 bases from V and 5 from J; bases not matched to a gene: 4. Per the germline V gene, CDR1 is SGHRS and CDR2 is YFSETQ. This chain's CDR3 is CASSPGGRTEAFF. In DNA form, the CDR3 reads TGCGCCAGCAGCCCAGGGGGCCGAACTGAAGCTTTCTTT.

The CDR3 sequence is CASSQRRPQSPTEAFF. The CDR3 coding sequence is TGTGCCAGCAGCCAAAGACGCCCACAGTCCCCTACTGAAGCTTTCTTT. This chain links TRBV14 with TRBJ1-1; D gene unclear. V was clipped by 2 bases and J by 5 bases, with 18 bases between them. The CDR3 covers 16 residues. From germline, CDR1 is SGHDN and CDR2 FVKESK.

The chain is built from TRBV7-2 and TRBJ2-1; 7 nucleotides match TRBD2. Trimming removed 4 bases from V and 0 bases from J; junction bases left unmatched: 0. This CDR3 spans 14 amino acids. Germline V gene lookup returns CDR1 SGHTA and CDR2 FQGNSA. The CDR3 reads CASSWGGSYNEQFF. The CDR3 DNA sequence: TGTGCCAGCAGCTGGGGGGGCTCCTACAATGAGCAGTTCTTC.

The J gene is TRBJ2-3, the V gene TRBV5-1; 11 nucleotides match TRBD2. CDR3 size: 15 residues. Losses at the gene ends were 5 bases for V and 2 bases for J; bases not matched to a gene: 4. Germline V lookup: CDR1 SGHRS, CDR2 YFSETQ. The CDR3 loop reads CASRGTSGYTDTQYF. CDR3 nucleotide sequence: TGCGCCAGCAGGGGGACTAGCGGATACACAGATACGCAGTATTTT.

The CDR3 DNA reads as TGTGCCAGCAGCTTTACAGGGAACTATGGCTACACCTTC. Its protein product is CASSFTGNYGYTF. The chain joins TRBV11-2 to TRBJ1-2; weak D call: TRBD1 (6 bases). This CDR3 contains 13 residues. V was pared by 3 bases and J by 2 bases, with 7 bases between. CDR1 SGHAT and CDR2 FQNNGV come from the germline V gene.